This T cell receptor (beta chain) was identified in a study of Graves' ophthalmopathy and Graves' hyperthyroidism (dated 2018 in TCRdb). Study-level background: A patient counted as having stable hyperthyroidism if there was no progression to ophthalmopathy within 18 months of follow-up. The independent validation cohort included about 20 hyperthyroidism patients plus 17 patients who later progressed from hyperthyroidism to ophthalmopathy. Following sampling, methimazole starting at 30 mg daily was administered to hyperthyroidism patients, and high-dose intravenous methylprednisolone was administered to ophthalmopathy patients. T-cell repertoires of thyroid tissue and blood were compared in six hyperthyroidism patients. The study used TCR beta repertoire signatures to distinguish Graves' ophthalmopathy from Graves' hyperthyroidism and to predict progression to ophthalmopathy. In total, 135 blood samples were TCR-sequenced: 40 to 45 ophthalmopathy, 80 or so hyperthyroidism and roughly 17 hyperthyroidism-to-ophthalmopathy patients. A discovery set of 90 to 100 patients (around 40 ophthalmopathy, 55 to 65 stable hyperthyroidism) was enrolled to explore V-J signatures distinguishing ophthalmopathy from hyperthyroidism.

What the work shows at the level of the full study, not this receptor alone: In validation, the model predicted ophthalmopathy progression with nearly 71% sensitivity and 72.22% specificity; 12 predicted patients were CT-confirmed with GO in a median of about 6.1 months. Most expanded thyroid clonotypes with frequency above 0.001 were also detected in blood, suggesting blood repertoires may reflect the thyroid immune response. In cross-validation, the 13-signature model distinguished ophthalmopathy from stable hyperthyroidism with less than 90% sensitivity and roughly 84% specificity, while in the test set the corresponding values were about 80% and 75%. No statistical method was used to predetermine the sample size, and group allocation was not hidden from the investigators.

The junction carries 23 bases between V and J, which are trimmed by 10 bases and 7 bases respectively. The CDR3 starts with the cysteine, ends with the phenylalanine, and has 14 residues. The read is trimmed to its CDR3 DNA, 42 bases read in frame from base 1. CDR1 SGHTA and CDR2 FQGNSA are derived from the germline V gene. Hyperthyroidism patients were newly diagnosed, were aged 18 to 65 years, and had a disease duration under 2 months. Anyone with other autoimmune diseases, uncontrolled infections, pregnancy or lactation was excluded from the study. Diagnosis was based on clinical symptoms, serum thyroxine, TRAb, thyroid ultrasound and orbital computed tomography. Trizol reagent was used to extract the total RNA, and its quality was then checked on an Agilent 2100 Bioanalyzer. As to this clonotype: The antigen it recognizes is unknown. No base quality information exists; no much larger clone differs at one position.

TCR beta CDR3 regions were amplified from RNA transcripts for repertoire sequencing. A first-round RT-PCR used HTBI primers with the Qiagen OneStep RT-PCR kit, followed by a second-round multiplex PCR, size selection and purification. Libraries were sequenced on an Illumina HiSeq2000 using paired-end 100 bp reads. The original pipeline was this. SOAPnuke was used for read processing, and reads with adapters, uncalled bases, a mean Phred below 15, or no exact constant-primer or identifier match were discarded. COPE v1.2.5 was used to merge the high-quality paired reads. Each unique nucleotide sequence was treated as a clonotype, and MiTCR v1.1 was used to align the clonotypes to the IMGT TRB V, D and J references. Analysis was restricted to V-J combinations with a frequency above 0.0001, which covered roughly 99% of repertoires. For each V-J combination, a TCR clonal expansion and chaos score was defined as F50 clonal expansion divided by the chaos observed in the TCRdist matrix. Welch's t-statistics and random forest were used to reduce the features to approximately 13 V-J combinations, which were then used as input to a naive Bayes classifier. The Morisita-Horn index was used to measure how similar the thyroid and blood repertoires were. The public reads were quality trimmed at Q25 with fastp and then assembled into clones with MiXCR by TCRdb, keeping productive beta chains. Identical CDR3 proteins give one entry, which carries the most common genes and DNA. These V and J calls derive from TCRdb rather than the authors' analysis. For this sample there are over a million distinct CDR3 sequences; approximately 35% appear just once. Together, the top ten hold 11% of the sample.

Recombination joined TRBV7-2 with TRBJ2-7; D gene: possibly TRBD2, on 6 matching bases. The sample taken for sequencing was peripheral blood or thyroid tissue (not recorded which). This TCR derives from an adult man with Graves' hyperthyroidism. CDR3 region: CATTVGGGSGEQYF. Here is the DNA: TGTGCCACGACTGTGGGAGGAGGATCCGGGGAGCAGTACTTC.